The entry that follows covers one T cell receptor beta chain sequence. What antigen it recognizes has not been identified. No base-level quality is on record; no much larger clone is a single base apart. This sample is drawn from a study of Ad26.COV2.S vaccination and SARS-CoV-2 variants (TCRdb year 2021). In the study overall: Donors in the vaccine arm were drawn from COV1001, a phase I-IIa trial of Ad26.COV2.S in healthy adults that was multicentre, randomized, double-blind and placebo-controlled. Ad26.COV2.S was given intramuscularly at 5x10^10 or 1x10^11 viral particles, as a single shot or as two shots 56 days apart. TCRbeta repertoire sequencing was used to assess the specificity and breadth of SARS-CoV-2-reactive T cell receptors after Ad26.COV2.S vaccination. The TCR-sequenced set comprised around 32 samples: about 19 Ad26.COV2.S vaccine recipients, 5 placebo recipients and 8 SARS-CoV-2 convalescent individuals. Trial participants were randomized into five groups of five: low-dose or high-dose Ad26.COV2.S given once or twice, or placebo on both occasions. Blinding of investigators to trial group allocation was maintained during experiments and outcome assessment. Results the study describes overall, beyond this receptor: Vaccine and placebo recipients had comparable non-spike TCR breadth, which fits with the vaccine containing only spike. It was noted by the authors that total T cell responses may have been underestimated by the TCR breadth and depth analyses. After vaccination, substantial breadth of spike-specific CD8+ and CD4+ T cell responses was reported. Compared with placebo recipients, Ad26.COV2.S recipients showed higher spike-specific TCR breadth (P = 0.0014). The study lacked the statistical power to compare responses across vaccine doses or regimens.

TCRbeta CDR3 regions were sequenced with the immunoSEQ Assay. After extraction, genomic DNA underwent amplification by bias-controlled multiplex PCR, followed by high-throughput sequencing. For the original study's pipeline: To quantify the absolute abundance of every unique TCRbeta CDR3 region, sequences were collapsed and filtered. T cell fraction was estimated by normalizing TCRbeta template counts to usable DNA, which was measured by amplifying reference genes present in all nucleated cells. Repertoire TCRs were annotated as SARS-CoV-2-specific by exact matching of V gene, CDR3 amino acid sequence and J gene to a known reactive TCR set. MIRA supplied the reference SARS-CoV-2 TCR set, which was filtered for enrichment in COVID-19-positive ImmuneCODE repertoires so that public or cross-reactive TCRs were removed. Using the MIRA antigens, annotated TCRs were further analysed by specific ORF or by position within an ORF. Breadth was defined as the number of annotated unique rearrangements divided by the total number of unique productive rearrangements, and depth was defined as the summed frequency of the annotated unique rearrangements. Two-sided Wilcoxon rank-sum tests were used to compare TCR breadth between groups. TCRdb holds this immuneACCESS table with in-frame rearrangements only. Some clones are missing; in checked studies, unresolved V genes explain under half, and the rest has no known cause. From that table come the V and J calls and clone size; the DNA was used to work out D and trimming. The sample table shows roughly 250,000 clones, and around 88% are seen once. Roughly 3% of the sample goes to the ten largest clones.

The germline V gene specifies SGHTA as CDR1 and FQGTGA as CDR2. The CDR3, from cysteine to phenylalanine, totals 17 residues. The CDR3 DNA has 51 bases and is translated from base 1. Trimming removed 3 bases from V and 0 bases from J, leaving 16 bases between the germline ends. According to the study, the label for this sample's treatment or condition signals: about 20 received Ad26.COV2.S at low or high dose, single or two shots; 5 received placebo; per-sample allocation not given. For vaccine and placebo recipients, the sequenced repertoires came from samples collected on day 63 after the first injection. Cohort 1b enrolled about two dozen adults aged 18-55 years at a single site in Boston, USA, between 29 July and 7 August 2020. Ad26.COV2.S consisted of a replication-incompetent adenovirus type 26 vector by which a prefusion-stabilized SARS-CoV-2 spike protein from the original Wuhan strain was expressed.

Recombination joined TRBV7-3 with TRBJ2-3; 5 matching bases give a weak D call of TRBD2. The origin of this receptor is a person aged 18-65 years who received the Ad26.COV2.S COVID-19 vaccine or a placebo. The sequencing here drew on peripheral blood, taken in a trial of Ad26.COV2.S vaccine versus placebo. The CDR3 region has the sequence CASSLAGYAASTDTQYF. The DNA sequence reads TGTGCCAGCAGCTTGGCGGGTTACGCAGCTAGCACAGATACGCAGTATTTT.